This TCR beta chain was found in a study of shared clonotypes between healthy human individuals. Study at large: Donors, aged 18 to 49, were a couple of women and a few men.

Method: immunoSEQ multiplex PCR; TCRdb's copy keeps in-frame clones and lacks some. Of about 1.1 million clones in the sample, 70% to 80% were seen once. Trimming took 7 bases from V and 4 from J, leaving 16 bases between them. This CDR3 spans 14 amino acids. The germline V gene has CDR1 MDHEN and CDR2 SYDVKM. The sample consisted of memory CD4+ T cells from PBMCs. Subset here: CD45RA-negative fraction. The rearrangement links TRBV28 to TRBJ1-1; D is unclear. This sequence originates from a young man in good health. Some clones in this sample may be carry-over from other donors' samples. CDR3 sequence reads: CASKLTSEGTEAFF. CDR3 nucleotides: TGTGCCAGCAAACTCACTTCGGAGGGCACTGAAGCTTTCTTT.